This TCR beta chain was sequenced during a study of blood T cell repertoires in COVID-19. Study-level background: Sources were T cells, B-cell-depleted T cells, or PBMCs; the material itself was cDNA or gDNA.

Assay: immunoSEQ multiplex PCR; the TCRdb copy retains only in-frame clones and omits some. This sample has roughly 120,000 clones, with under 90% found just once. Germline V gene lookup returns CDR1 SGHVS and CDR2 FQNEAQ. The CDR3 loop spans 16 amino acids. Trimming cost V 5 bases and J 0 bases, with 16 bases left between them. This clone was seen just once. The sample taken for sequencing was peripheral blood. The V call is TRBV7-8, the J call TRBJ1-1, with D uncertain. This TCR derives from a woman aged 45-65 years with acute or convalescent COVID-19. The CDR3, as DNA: TGTGCCAGCAGCCGCCGACTAAGCGAAATGAACACTGAAGCTTTCTTT. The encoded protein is CASSRRLSEMNTEAFF. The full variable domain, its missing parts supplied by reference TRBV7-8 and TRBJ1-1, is GAGVSQSPRYKVAKRGQDVALRCDPISGHVSLFWYQQALGQGPEFLTYFQNEAQLDKSGLPSDRFFAERPEGSVSTLKIQRTQQEDSAVYLCASSRRLSEMNTEAFFGQGTRLTVV.